This TCR beta chain stems from a study of post-analysis software for immune sequencing data. The study, taken as a whole, reports: Controls had lower frequencies than patients of four or five TRBV segments, which included TRBV5-6, TRBV5-1 and TRBV20-1.

Libraries were made from TCR beta cDNA, and they carried unique molecular identifiers. TCRdb called the PCR reads again in MiXCR, with one record for every CDR3 protein. In the table there are 700,000 to 800,000 distinct CDR3 sequences, about 27% of which are singletons. There are 13 residues in the CDR3. CDR1 MNHEY and CDR2 SVGAGI come from the germline V gene. V was shortened by 5 bases and J by 3 bases, with 10 bases between the two germline ends. With regard to this clonotype: Its antigen is as yet unknown.

Sequencing was performed on blood. The rearrangement uses TRBV6-5 and TRBJ1-1; D gene ambiguous. This receptor was obtained from a girl between 5 and 17 years old with multiple sclerosis. CDR3 protein: CASSGGPHTEAFF. CDR3 DNA sequence: TGTGCCAGCAGTGGCGGCCCTCACACTGAAGCTTTCTTT.